A single sample gave rise to the 11 T cell receptor beta chains below, sequenced in a study of cytomegalovirus exposure and HLA in healthy donors. Both 60 Vbeta primers and 13 Jbeta primers went into the PCR. Libraries were prepared by immunoSEQ multiplex PCR; TCRdb keeps only in-frame clonotypes and omits some of them. The sample has about 180,000 clones, about 82% seen once. The sequenced sample was PBMCs. These receptors were obtained from a young woman in good health and CMV-seronegative.

The chain employs TRBV6-6 and TRBJ1-6; a weak D match, TRBD1 (5 bases). This CDR3 has 15 residues. The germline V gene has CDR1 MNHNY and CDR2 SVGAGI (reference sequence). Trimming took off 0 bases at V and 6 bases at J, with 9 bases between the two ends. CDR3 nucleotides: TGTGCCAGCAGTTACTCCCAGGGCCGTAATTCACCCCTCCACTTT. Residues: CASSYSQGRNSPLHF.

In this sample, this clone turned up a few times. The chain is built from TRBV6-5 and TRBJ2-2, with 12 bases lining up with TRBD2. The CDR3 runs to 16 residues. Germline CDR1 and CDR2: MNHEY and SVGAGI. Unmatched junction bases numbered 7, after V lost 4 bases and J lost 7 bases. The CDR3 region has the DNA TGTGCCAGCAGTTTACGACTAGCGGGGGCGAGCGGGGAGCTGTTTTTT. Its protein product is CASSLRLAGASGELFF.

The chain is built from TRBV6-5 and TRBJ1-2; 7 bases are a match to TRBD1. V shed 0 bases, J shed 0 bases, and the junction held 4 bases outside the gene matches. CDR3 size: 16 residues. CDR1 and CDR2 from the germline V gene are MNHEY and SVGAGI. In DNA, the CDR3 is TGTGCCAGCAGTTACTCCCCGACAGGGCCTAACTATGGCTACACCTTC. Translation gives CASSYSPTGPNYGYTF.

The V call is TRBV29-1, the J call TRBJ2-2; possible D gene TRBD1, 6 bases. The germline V gene encodes CDR1 SQVTM and CDR2 ANQGSEA. The ends were cut back, 7 bases at V and 0 bases at J, with 15 bases in the middle. The CDR3 covers 15 residues. The CDR3 sequence: CSGWEQGSNTGELFF. For the CDR3, the DNA is TGCAGCGGTTGGGAGCAGGGGTCGAACACCGGGGAGCTGTTTTTT.

The CDR3 DNA reads TGCGCCAGCAGCCAAGATATTAGGAGGAGGTTGGGGGGCTACACCTTC. Its protein product is CASSQDIRRRLGGYTF. The V gene is TRBV4-1, the J gene TRBJ1-2; D gene uncertain. This CDR3 spans 16 amino acids. The germline gives CDR1 MGHRA, CDR2 YSYEKL. The V and J ends lost 0 bases and 8 bases respectively, with 19 bases between them.

This sequence joins TRBV5-1 and TRBJ1-1; 7 bases agree with TRBD1. Germline loops: CDR1 SGHRS, CDR2 YFSETQ. J was trimmed by 1 base and V by 3 bases; bases with no gene match: 6. This CDR3 has 15 residues. CDR3 coding DNA: TGCGCCAGCAGCTACAGGGGACGTACGAACACTGAAGCTTTCTTT. Its translation is CASSYRGRTNTEAFF.

This clone is a singleton in its sample. This chain connects TRBV4-2 to TRBJ1-5, with TRBD1 as a possible D gene (5 bases). The CDR3 consists of 14 residues. Trimming took 4 bases from V and 1 from J, leaving 8 bases between them. Per the germline V gene, CDR1 is LGHNA and CDR2 is YNFKEQ. The CDR3: CASSPDNSNQPQHF. The CDR3 nucleotides read TGTGCCAGCAGCCCGGACAACAGCAATCAGCCCCAGCATTTT.

Comments on this clone: Additional DNA sequences in this sample encode the identical CDR3. The V gene is TRBV5-1, the J gene TRBJ2-3; 10 bases match TRBD2. V shed 4 bases and J 4 bases; nucleotides not matched to a gene: 6. CDR3 length equals 15 residues. Germline lookup yields CDR1 SGHRS and CDR2 YFSETQ. The CDR3 loop is CASSLLSGGADTQYF. CDR3 in DNA: TGCGCCAGCAGCCTACTGAGCGGGGGGGCAGATACGCAGTATTTT.

About this clone: The identical CDR3 is also encoded by other nucleotide sequences in the sample. V is TRBV29-1 and J is TRBJ2-5, with TRBD1 matching over 7 bases. The V gene's germline CDR1 is SQVTM and CDR2 ANQGSEA. The CDR3 has 12 amino acids. V was clipped by 3 bases and J by 5 bases; unmatched bases: 3. CDR3 residues: CSVDRQGETQYF. The CDR3 nucleotides read TGCAGCGTTGACAGACAGGGTGAGACCCAGTACTTC. Full variable domain (outside the CDR3, taken from reference TRBV29-1 and TRBJ2-5): SAVISQKPSRDICQRGTSLTIQCQVDSQVTMMFWYRQQPGQSLTLIATANQGSEATYESGFVIDKFPISRPNLTFSTLTVSNMSPEDSSIYLCSVDRQGETQYFGPGTRLLVL.

The chain combines TRBV13 with TRBJ2-7; 13 nucleotides align to TRBD2. The trim removed 4 bases at V and 3 bases at J, leaving 6 bases unmatched. CDR1 and CDR2 (germline): PRHDT, FYEKMQ (reference sequence). The CDR3 runs to 16 residues. CDR3 sequence: CASSSTGLAGDYEQYF. CDR3 coding DNA: TGTGCCAGCAGCTCGACTGGACTAGCGGGGGACTACGAGCAGTACTTC.

As regards this clone: An end of the junction differs from the germline gene, which may be a read error. J is TRBJ1-6 and V is TRBV18; 7 positions agree with TRBD1. The CDR3 contains 14 residues. The V gene's germline CDR1 is KGHSH and CDR2 LQKENI. CDR3 residues: CASSPDMFTGQTYF. DNA for the CDR3: TGTGCCAGCTCACCTGACATGTTTACGGGACAGACCTACTTT.